What follows describes a single TCR beta chain. This clonotype occurred many times. Its antigen remains undetermined. No clone much larger than this one lies a single base away; base qualities are absent. The CDR3 contains 15 residues, cysteine and phenylalanine counted. CDR3 DNA only is kept here, 45 bases in frame from base 1. Between the V and J ends, shortened by 3 bases and 8 bases respectively, the junction contains 19 bases. This sample is part of a study of T cell repertoires in cytomegalovirus infection (dated by TCRdb to the late 2010s). In the study overall: The HLA type of each donor mattered for the analysis, because public TCR beta signatures pointed to carriage of CMV infection along with the matching HLA type.

The sequencer was an Illumina HiSeq 1500. TCRdb reprocessing: public reads trimmed at Q25 with fastp, clones called with MiXCR, in-frame beta chains kept. All rows with the same CDR3 protein become a single entry with the most common DNA and genes. This sample holds around 100,000 distinct CDR3 sequences; over 9.5% were observed only once. The top ten clones comprise approximately 33% of the sample. Findings and caveats that apply to the study as a whole: In both this cohort and an independent approximately 350-donor cohort, the cumulative frequency of public TCR beta family members distinguished carriers of CMV infection plus the relevant HLA type. The ex vivo response was dominated by HLA-C-restricted CMV-specific TCR beta clonotypes, which also provided the single most frequent clonotype in two of eight donors.

The TCR was taken from a human donor in good health (CMV status not recorded). Some clones in this sample may be carry-over from other donors' samples. Sequenced material: PBMCs, sequenced either directly or after in vitro stimulation (not recorded which). The chain is assembled from TRBV12-3 or TRBV12-4 and TRBJ1-2; perhaps TRBD1 is the D gene, with 6 bases matching. CDR3 region: CASSFSLGRGGGYTF. The DNA sequence is as follows: TGTGCCAGCAGTTTTAGCCTCGGACGGGGGGGCGGCTACACCTTC.